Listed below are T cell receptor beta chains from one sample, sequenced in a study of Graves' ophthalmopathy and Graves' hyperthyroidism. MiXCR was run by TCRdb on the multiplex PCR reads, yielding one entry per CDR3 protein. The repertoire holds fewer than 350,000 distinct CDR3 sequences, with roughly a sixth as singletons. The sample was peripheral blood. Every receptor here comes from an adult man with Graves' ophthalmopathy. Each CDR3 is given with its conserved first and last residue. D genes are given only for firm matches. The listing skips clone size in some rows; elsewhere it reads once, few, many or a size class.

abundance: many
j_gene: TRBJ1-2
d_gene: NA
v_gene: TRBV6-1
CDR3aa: CASSPTGPEGGYTF
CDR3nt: TGTGCCAGCAGTCCCACAGGGCCCGAAGGGGGCTACACCTTC

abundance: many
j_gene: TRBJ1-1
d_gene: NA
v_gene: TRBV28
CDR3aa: CASGTPYQGTEAFF
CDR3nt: TGTGCCAGCGGGACACCCTACCAGGGGACTGAAGCTTTCTTT

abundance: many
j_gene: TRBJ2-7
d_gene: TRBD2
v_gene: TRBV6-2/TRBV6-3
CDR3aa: CASRTNRETSGEQYF
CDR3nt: TGTGCCAGCAGGACAAACAGGGAAACTAGCGGCGAGCAGTACTTC

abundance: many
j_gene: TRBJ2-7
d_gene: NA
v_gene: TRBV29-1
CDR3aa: CSVERKTEQYF
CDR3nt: TGCAGCGTCGAGAGGAAGACCGAGCAGTACTTC

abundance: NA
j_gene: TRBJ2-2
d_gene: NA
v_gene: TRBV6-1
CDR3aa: CASTRQGTFSNTGELFF
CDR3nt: TGTGCCAGCACCCGACAAGGGACTTTCTCTAACACCGGGGAGCTGTTTTTT

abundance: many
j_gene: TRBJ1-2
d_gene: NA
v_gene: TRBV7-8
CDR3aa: CASSLGPGTEYGYTF
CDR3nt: TGTGCCAGCAGCTTAGGTCCCGGGACCGAGTATGGCTACACCTTC

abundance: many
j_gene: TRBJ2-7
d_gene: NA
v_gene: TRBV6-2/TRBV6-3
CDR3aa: CASRPQRRVGGDYEQYF
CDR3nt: TGTGCCAGCAGACCCCAAAGGCGAGTCGGAGGAGACTACGAGCAGTACTTC

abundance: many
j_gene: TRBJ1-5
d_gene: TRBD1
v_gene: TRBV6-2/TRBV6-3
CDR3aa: CASSRTPGQGSQPQHF
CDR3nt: TGTGCCAGCAGTCGTACGCCGGGACAGGGGAGTCAGCCCCAGCATTTT

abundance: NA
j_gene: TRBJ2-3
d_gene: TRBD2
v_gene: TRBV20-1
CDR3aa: CSASSLAVSTDTQYF
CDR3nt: TGCAGTGCTAGTTCCCTAGCGGTTAGCACAGATACGCAGTATTTT

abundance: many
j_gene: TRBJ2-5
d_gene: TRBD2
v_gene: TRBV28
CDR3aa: CASSRGGYQETQYF
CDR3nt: TGTGCCAGCAGCCGGGGGGGGTACCAAGAGACCCAGTACTTC

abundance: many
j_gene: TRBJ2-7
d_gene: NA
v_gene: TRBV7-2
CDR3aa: CASSPRDNYEQYF
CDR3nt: TGTGCCAGCAGCCCCCGGGACAACTACGAGCAGTACTTC

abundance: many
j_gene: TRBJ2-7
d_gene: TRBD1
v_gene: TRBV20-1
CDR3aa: CSAGDRSGLEQYF
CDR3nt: TGCAGTGCCGGGGACAGGTCAGGGCTCGAGCAGTACTTC

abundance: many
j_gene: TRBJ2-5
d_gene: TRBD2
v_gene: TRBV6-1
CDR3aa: CASSTTGLAGGETQYF
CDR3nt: TGTGCCAGCAGTACGACTGGACTAGCGGGAGGGGAGACCCAGTACTTC

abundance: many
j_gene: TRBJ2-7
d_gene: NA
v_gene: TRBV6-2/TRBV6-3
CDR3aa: CASAGTHYEQYF
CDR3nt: TGTGCCAGCGCCGGGACCCACTACGAGCAGTACTTC

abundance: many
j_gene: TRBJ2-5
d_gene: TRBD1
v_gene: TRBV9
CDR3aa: CASSVALDRGGQETQYF
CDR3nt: TGTGCCAGCAGCGTAGCTCTGGACAGGGGAGGACAAGAGACCCAGTACTTC

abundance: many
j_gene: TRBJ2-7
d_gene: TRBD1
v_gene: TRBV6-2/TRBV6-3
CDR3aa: CASSYPDRAKSSYEQYF
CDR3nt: TGTGCCAGCAGTTACCCCGACAGGGCCAAAAGCTCCTACGAGCAGTACTTC

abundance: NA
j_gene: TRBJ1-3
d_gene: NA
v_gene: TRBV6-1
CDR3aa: CASNPRGGNTIYF
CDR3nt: TGTGCCAGCAACCCCCGTGGGGGAAACACCATATATTTT

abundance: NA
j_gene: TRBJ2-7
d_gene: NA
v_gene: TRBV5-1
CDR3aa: CASRMVSAYEQYF
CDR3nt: TGCGCCAGCAGGATGGTATCGGCCTACGAGCAGTACTTC

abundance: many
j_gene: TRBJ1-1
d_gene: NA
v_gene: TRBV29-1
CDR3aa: CSVDKGYTEAFF
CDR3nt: TGCAGCGTTGATAAGGGCTACACTGAAGCTTTCTTT

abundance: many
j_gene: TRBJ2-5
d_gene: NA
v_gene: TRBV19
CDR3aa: CASQTTGRPRGETQYF
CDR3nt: TGTGCCAGTCAAACGACAGGGCGGCCCCGCGGGGAAACCCAGTACTTC

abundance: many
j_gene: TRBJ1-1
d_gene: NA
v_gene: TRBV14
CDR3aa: CASSQGSRYTEAFF
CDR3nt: TGTGCCAGCAGCCAAGGATCTCGATACACTGAAGCTTTCTTT

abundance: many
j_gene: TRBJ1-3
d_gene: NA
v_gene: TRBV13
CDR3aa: CASSFRSGYGNTIYF
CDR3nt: TGTGCCAGCAGCTTTAGATCGGGGTACGGAAACACCATATATTTT

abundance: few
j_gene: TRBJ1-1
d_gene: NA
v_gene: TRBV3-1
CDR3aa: CASSRLDSWTEAFF
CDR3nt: TGTGCCAGCAGCCGGCTGGACAGTTGGACTGAAGCTTTCTTT

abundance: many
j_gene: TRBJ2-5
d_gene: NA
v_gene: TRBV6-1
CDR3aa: CASSTPGGTQYF
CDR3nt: TGTGCCAGCAGCACCCCCGGGGGGACCCAGTACTTC

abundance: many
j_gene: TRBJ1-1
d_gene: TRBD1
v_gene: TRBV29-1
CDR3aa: CSTTGQGTEAFF
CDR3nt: TGCAGTACCACGGGACAGGGAACTGAAGCTTTCTTT

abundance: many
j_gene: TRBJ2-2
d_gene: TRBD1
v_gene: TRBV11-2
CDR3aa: CASSLSGTGDTGELFF
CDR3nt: TGTGCCAGCAGCTTATCCGGGACAGGGGACACCGGGGAGCTGTTTTTT

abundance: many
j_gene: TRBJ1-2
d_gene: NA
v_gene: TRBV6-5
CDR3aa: CASSYSGVGDYGYTF
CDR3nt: TGTGCCAGCAGTTACTCGGGGGTAGGGGACTATGGCTACACCTTC

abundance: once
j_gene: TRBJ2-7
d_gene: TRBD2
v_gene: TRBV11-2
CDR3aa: CAISPTSGSHEQYF
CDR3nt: TGTGCCATCAGTCCGACTAGCGGGAGCCACGAGCAGTACTTC

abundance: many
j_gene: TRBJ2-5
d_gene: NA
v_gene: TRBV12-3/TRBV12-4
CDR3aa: CASSLGRKETQYF
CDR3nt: TGTGCCAGCAGTTTGGGCAGGAAAGAGACCCAGTACTTC

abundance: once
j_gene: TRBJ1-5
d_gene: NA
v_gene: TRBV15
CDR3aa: CATIKRDQPQLF
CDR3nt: TGTGCCACCATCAAACGAGATCAGCCCCAGCTTTTT

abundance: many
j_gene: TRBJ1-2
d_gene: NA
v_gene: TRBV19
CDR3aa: CASSIGRVNYGYTF
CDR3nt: TGTGCCAGTAGTATTGGGCGAGTTAACTATGGCTACACCTTC

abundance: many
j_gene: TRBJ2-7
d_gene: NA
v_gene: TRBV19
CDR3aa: CASSIDRGTTQYF
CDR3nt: TGTGCCAGTAGTATAGATCGCGGGACAACCCAGTACTTC

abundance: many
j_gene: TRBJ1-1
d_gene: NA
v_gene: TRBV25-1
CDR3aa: CASLGGAFF
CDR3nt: TGTGCCAGCCTGGGAGGGGCTTTCTTT

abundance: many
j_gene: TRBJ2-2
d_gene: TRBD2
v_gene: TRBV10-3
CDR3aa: CAINQGSGRYTGELFF
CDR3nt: TGTGCCATCAACCAGGGTAGCGGGAGATATACCGGGGAGCTGTTTTTT

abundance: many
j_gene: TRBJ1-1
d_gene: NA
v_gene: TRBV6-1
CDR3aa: CASSRTDEAFF
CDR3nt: TGTGCCAGCAGTCGGACGGATGAAGCTTTCTTT

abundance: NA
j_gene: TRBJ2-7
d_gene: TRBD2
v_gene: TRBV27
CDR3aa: CASSPSVGGGYEQYF
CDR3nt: TGTGCCAGCAGTCCCAGCGTGGGGGGGGGCTACGAGCAGTACTTC

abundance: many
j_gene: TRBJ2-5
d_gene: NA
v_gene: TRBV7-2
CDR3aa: CASSFLGARGETQYF
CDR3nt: TGTGCCAGCAGCTTTCTGGGGGCCCGCGGGGAGACCCAGTACTTC

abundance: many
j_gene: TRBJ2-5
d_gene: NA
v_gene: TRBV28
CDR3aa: CASSPISASSQETQYF
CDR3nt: TGTGCCAGCAGTCCAATCTCCGCGTCATCACAAGAGACCCAGTACTTC

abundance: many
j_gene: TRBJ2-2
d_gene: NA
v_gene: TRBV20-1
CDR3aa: CSARGTDGIAGELFF
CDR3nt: TGCAGTGCTAGAGGGACGGACGGGATAGCCGGGGAGCTGTTTTTT

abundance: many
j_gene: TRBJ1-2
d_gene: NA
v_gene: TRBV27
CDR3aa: CASSSLRANYGYTF
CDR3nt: TGTGCCAGCAGTTCCCTCAGGGCTAACTATGGCTACACCTTC

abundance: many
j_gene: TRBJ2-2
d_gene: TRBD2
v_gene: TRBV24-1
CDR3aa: CATTGSGGTGELFF
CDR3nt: TGTGCCACCACCGGTTCGGGAGGCACCGGGGAGCTGTTTTTT